Listed here is a single TCR beta chain. This record comes from a study of cytotoxic CD8 clonotypes in ibrutinib-treated CLL. As for the study in general: Investigators reported about 25 partial and 2 complete responses; after median about 74 months, roughly 15 patients remained remitted and about 12 progressed.

This CDR3 spans 11 amino acids. The V end lost 4 bases, the J end lost 5 bases, and 8 bases lay between the germline ends. Germline V gene sequence: CDR1 DFQATT, CDR2 SNEGSKA (reference sequence). The intended depth for sequencing was 1 in 200,000 to 1 in 1 million T cells. The method was immunoSEQ multiplex PCR; TCRdb's version includes in-frame clones alone and lacks a portion of them. The table has about 300,000 clones, about 72% seen once. This material consisted of PBMCs, taken at disease progression, from a patient treated with ibrutinib. The source of this sequence is a human donor with chronic lymphocytic leukemia. The chain employs TRBV20-1 and TRBJ2-5, with no clear D. The CDR3 DNA reads as TGCAGTGCTAAGCTAGTTGAGACCCAGTACTTC. Protein: CSAKLVETQYF.